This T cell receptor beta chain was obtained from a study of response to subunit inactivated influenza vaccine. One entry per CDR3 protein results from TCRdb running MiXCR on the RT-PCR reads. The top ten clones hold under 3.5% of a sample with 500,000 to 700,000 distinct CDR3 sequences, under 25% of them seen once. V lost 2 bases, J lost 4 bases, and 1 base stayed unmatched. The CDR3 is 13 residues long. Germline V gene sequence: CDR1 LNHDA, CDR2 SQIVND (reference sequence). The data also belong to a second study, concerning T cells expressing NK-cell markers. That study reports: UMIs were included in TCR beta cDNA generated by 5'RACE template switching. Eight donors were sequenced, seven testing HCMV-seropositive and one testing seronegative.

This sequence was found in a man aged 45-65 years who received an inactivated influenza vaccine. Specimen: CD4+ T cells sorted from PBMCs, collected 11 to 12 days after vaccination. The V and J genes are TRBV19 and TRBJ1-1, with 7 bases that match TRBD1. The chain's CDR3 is CASSINRGTEAFF. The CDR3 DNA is TGTGCCAGTAGTATAAACAGGGGCACTGAAGCTTTCTTT.